One sample yielded the 3 T cell receptor beta chains listed below, sequenced in a study of identical twins' blood T cells. In TCRdb, the 5' RACE reads were re-called with MiXCR into one record per CDR3 protein. The sample has around 380,000 distinct CDR3 sequences; over 25% are singletons. The sequenced sample consisted of PBMCs. The receptors were gathered from a woman aged 18-49 years in good health.

This clonotype was found a few times. The chain uses TRBV5-6 and TRBJ1-5; a weak D match, TRBD1 (5 bases). Germline V gene lookup returns CDR1 SGHDT and CDR2 YYEEEE. The CDR3 spans 16 residues. V shed 1 base and J shed 0 bases, with 11 bases lying between them. The CDR3 sequence is CASSLFRDPSNQPQHF. CDR3 coding DNA: TGTGCCAGCAGCTTGTTCAGGGACCCTAGCAATCAGCCCCAGCATTTT.

This clonotype has only a few counts. The rearrangement uses TRBV5-6 and TRBJ2-7; D is ambiguous. The CDR3 sequence is 11 residues long. The V gene lost 2 bases and the J gene lost 7 bases, with 7 bases spanning the gap. In germline, CDR1 is SGHDT, CDR2 YYEEEE. The DNA of the CDR3 is TGTGCCAGCAGCTTACTCAGGGAGCAGTACTTC. Translating it yields CASSLLREQYF. The whole variable domain, remainder taken from reference TRBV5-6 and TRBJ2-7, is DAGVTQSPTHLIKTRGQQVTLRCSPKSGHDTVSWYQQALGQGPQFIFQYYEEEERQRGNFPDRFSGHQFPNYSSELNVNALLLGDSALYLCASSLLREQYFGPGTRLTVT.

In its sample, this clonotype was seen once. The junction differs from germline at one of its ends, possibly a read error. The chain combines TRBV29-1 with TRBJ2-3, with a possible D match to TRBD1 (6 bases). The CDR3 covers 12 residues. Germline loops: CDR1 SQVTM, CDR2 ANQGSEA. CDR3 region: CIVEAGADTQYF. CDR3 in DNA: TGCATCGTTGAGGCAGGGGCGGATACGCAGTATTTT.